This T cell receptor beta chain emerged from a study of PD-1 blockade in classical Hodgkin lymphoma. A note on this clone: Its target is unknown.

Germline V lookup: CDR1 SGHNT, CDR2 YENEEA. The CDR3 totals 18 residues. V was shortened by 0 bases and J by 0 bases, with 15 bases between the two germline ends. Findings and limits, study-wide: Differences between repertoires have undefined causes, possibly disease activity or prior therapy. Healthy donors reportedly exceeded newly diagnosed patients in baseline TCR diversity.

Using immunoSEQ multiplex PCR, the repertoire was profiled, and TCRdb retains in-frame clones only, with some absent. This sample has 45,000 to 60,000 clones, with just over 90% found just once. The time point: newly diagnosed, previously untreated cHL patient sample. Untreated, newly diagnosed classical Hodgkin lymphoma PBMCs were used for comparison. The material sequenced was peripheral blood mononuclear cells (PBMCs). The chain couples TRBV11-3 to TRBJ2-1; D is unclear. This TCR derives from a human donor with classical Hodgkin lymphoma. The CDR3: CASSLEPPWASSYNEQFF. The CDR3 bases are TGTGCCAGCAGCTTAGAGCCTCCCTGGGCCAGCTCCTACAATGAGCAGTTCTTC. The full variable domain, completed using reference TRBV11-3 and TRBJ2-1, is EAGVVQSPRYKIIEKKQPVAFWCNPISGHNTLYWYLQNLGQGPELLIRYENEEAVDDSQLPKDRFSAERLKGVDSTLKIQPAELGDSAVYLCASSLEPPWASSYNEQFFGPGTRLTVL.